Following are 11 T cell receptor beta chains from one sample sequenced in a study of OX40 agonist ivuxolimab in advanced cancers. Measured with immunoSEQ multiplex PCR; TCRdb has only the in-frame clones, and not every one. The sample lists about 21,000 clones, approximately 90% seen once, with about 10% in the top ten. The sequencing here drew on CD4+ or CD8+ T cells sorted from blood, taken in a trial of the OX40 agonist ivuxolimab. The source of these receptors is an adult with an advanced solid tumor such as melanoma, head and neck, liver or kidney cancer.

V is TRBV12-5 and J is TRBJ2-5; D uncertain. The tail of the sequence fits TRBJ2-7 better, so the J call may be wrong. Germline CDR1 and CDR2: LGHNT and FRNRAP. The CDR3 has 13 residues. As DNA, the CDR3 is TGTGCTAGTGGTTTGGGGGCACCCTACGAGCAGTACTTC. As protein: CASGLGAPYEQYF.

This clone was counted a single time. This chain links TRBV5-6 with TRBJ2-7, with D perhaps being TRBD1 or TRBD2 (5 bases each). CDR3 length equals 13 residues. Trimming took off 4 bases at V and 5 bases at J, with 13 bases between the two ends. Per germline, CDR1 SGHDT and CDR2 YYEEEE. CDR3 bases: TGTGCCAGCAGCGCGAGGCAGGGACACGAGCAGTACTTC. Translated: CASSARQGHEQYF.

J is TRBJ1-5 and V is TRBV7-6; D is uncertain. Germline assignment: CDR1 SGHVS and CDR2 FNYEAQ. Trimming left V 0 bases short and J 5 bases short, with 5 bases between. The CDR3 consists of 13 residues. For the CDR3, the DNA is TGTGCCAGCAGCTTAGCGATAGATCAGCCCCAGCATTTT. Translating it yields CASSLAIDQPQHF.

CDR3 sequence (DNA): TGTGCCAGTATAGGACAGGACTATGGCTACACCTTC. This codes for CASIGQDYGYTF. V is TRBV19 and J is TRBJ1-2, with 7 bases identical to TRBD1. Germline CDR1 and CDR2: LNHDA and SQIVND (reference sequence). The CDR3 has 12 amino acids. The junction had 2 bases not matched to a gene; V was cut back by 7 bases and J by 3 bases. The entire variable domain, with the rest obtained from reference TRBV19 and TRBJ1-2, is as follows: DGGITQSPKYLFRKEGQNVTLSCEQNLNHDAMYWYRQDPGQGLRLIYYSQIVNDFQKGDIAEGYSVSREKKESFPLTVTSAQKNPTAFYLCASIGQDYGYTFGSGTRLTVV.

The chain combines TRBV6-5 with TRBJ2-7; 8 nucleotides align to TRBD2. Per the germline V gene, CDR1 is MNHEY and CDR2 is SVGAGI. This CDR3 comprises 13 residues. V lost 6 bases, J lost 5 bases, and 6 bases stayed unmatched. The CDR3 here is CASSQTSANEQYF. The CDR3 DNA reads TGTGCCAGCAGCCAGACTAGCGCGAACGAGCAGTACTTC.

The chain is built from TRBV7-6 and TRBJ2-1; D not resolved. Germline V gene lookup returns CDR1 SGHVS and CDR2 FNYEAQ. With 1 base removed from V and 4 bases from J, the gap between germline ends came to 5 bases. The CDR3 sequence is 13 residues long. CDR3 in DNA: TGTGCCAGCAGCTTAGTAGGTTACAATGAGCAGTTCTTC. Protein sequence: CASSLVGYNEQFF.

The V and J genes are TRBV7-8 and TRBJ2-3; TRBD2 matches 13 bases. The junction had 6 bases not matched to a gene; V was cut back by 6 bases and J by 3 bases. From germline, CDR1 is SGHVS and CDR2 FQNEAQ. CDR3 length: 16 residues. For the CDR3, the DNA is TGTGCCAGCAGTCGAGGACTAGCGGGAGTGACAGATACGCAGTATTTT. The encoded protein is CASSRGLAGVTDTQYF.

V is TRBV11-2 and J is TRBJ1-2; tentatively, D is TRBD1 (5 bases). Trimming removed 0 bases at V and 8 bases at J, with 16 bases between. Germline V lookup: CDR1 SGHAT, CDR2 FQNNGV. This CDR3 is 15 amino acids long. CDR3 in amino acids: CASSLDPGPLSGYTF. In DNA, the CDR3 is TGTGCCAGCAGCTTAGATCCGGGACCCCTTTCAGGCTACACCTTC.

This clone was seen more than once but under ten times. This sequence joins TRBV5-1 and TRBJ2-4; a weak D match, TRBD1 (5 bases). This CDR3 has 16 residues. Trimming removed 0 bases at V and 2 bases at J, with 12 bases between. Germline V CDR1 and CDR2: SGHRS, YFSETQ. In DNA, the CDR3 is TGCGCCAGCAGCTTGGTGCCAAAGGGGCCCAAAAACATTCAGTACTTC. Translating it yields CASSLVPKGPKNIQYF.

This chain links TRBV27 with TRBJ2-1; maybe TRBD2 (5 bases). The CDR3 runs to 16 residues. V shed 7 bases and J shed 4 bases, with 20 bases lying between them. Germline CDR1 is MNHEY and CDR2 is SMNVEV (reference sequence). The CDR3: CASNTYRGFMYNEQFF. The CDR3 DNA is TGTGCCAGCAATACTTACCGGGGATTTATGTACAATGAGCAGTTCTTC.

The V and J genes are TRBV6-6 and TRBJ1-1; no clear D gene. The ends were cut back, 0 bases at V and 8 bases at J, with 7 bases in the middle. The CDR3 covers 12 residues. Germline values: CDR1 MNHNY, CDR2 SVGAGI (reference sequence). This CDR3 reads CASSYSISEAFF. The CDR3 DNA reads TGTGCCAGCAGTTACTCGATATCAGAAGCTTTCTTT.